The sequence of this T cell receptor (beta chain) was determined in a study of blood T cell repertoires in COVID-19. Looking at the study overall: There were acute and convalescent COVID-19 samples, and they came from the United States, Italy and Spain.

Original analysis: Scientists estimated how many nucleated cells there were by amplifying reference gene primers. Libraries were prepared by immunoSEQ multiplex PCR; TCRdb keeps only in-frame clonotypes and omits some of them. The V and J calls and the clone size are those of that table, but D and trimming were determined from the DNA. The sample contains roughly 240,000 clones, 80% to 90% of which appear only once. CDR3 length: 12 residues. CDR1 and CDR2 from the germline V gene are SGHAT and FQNNGV. This clone was recorded many times. One end of the junction varies from germline; a read error may be responsible.

The chain combines TRBV11-2 with TRBJ2-7; 7 nucleotides line up with TRBD1. The sequence was collected from a woman between 65 and 79 years old with acute or convalescent COVID-19. Material: peripheral blood. The CDR3 coding sequence is TGTGCCAGCACCTTACAGGGGTACAAGCAGTACTTC. It codes for CASTLQGYKQYF.